The 8 T cell receptor beta chains below all came from one sample that was sequenced in a study of T-cell reconstitution after alpha-beta-depleted transplantation in children. The TCRbeta library was prepared with unique molecular identifiers. From the PCR reads, TCRdb called clonotypes with MiXCR, one entry per CDR3 protein. The table has 500,000 to 650,000 distinct CDR3 sequences, 13% seen once. The sample here was PBMCs, mostly from graft donor cells, taken 360 days after TCRalphabeta/CD19-depleted stem cell transplant. The receptors shown here come from a male patient aged 10 to 17 who had a stem cell transplant for acute myeloid leukemia, so the T cells may come from the graft donor.

Details on this clonotype: This may come from a read error, since a much larger clone is one base off. The missing conserved phenylalanine or tryptophan at the end of this CDR3 makes a read error likely. This chain connects TRBV29-1 to TRBJ2-1, with D perhaps matching TRBD2 (5 bases). The CDR3 sequence is 15 residues long. Germline-derived CDR1 and CDR2 are SQVTM and ANQGSEA. CDR3 region: CSVEGLLSHYNEQFY. DNA of the CDR3: TGCAGCGTCGAAGGACTCCTAAGTCACTACAATGAGCAGTTCTAC.

The V gene is TRBV7-2, the J gene TRBJ2-3, with 13 bases that match TRBD2. Germline CDR1 SGHTA, CDR2 FQGNSA. V lost 1 base and J lost 4; bases outside the gene matches: 5. This CDR3 region has 17 residues. The CDR3: CASSLVGTSGNADTQYF. CDR3 coding DNA: TGTGCCAGCAGCTTAGTAGGGACTAGCGGGAATGCAGATACGCAGTATTTT.

The chain combines TRBV12-3 or TRBV12-4 with TRBJ2-7; D perhaps matches TRBD1 (7 bases). Trimming took 5 bases from V and 2 from J, leaving 19 bases between them. The CDR3 totals 16 residues. DNA of the CDR3: TGTGCCAGCAGTCCCCCCCAGGGGGGCACCCCCTACGAGCAGTACTTC. Amino acid sequence: CASSPPQGGTPYEQYF.

The chain joins TRBV24-1 to TRBJ2-5; D ambiguous. Trimming took off 6 bases at V and 4 bases at J, with 5 bases between the two ends. Germline assignment: CDR1 KGHDR and CDR2 SFDVKD. The CDR3 sequence is 11 residues long. The DNA for the CDR3 is TGTGCCACCAGTACAGCAGAGACCCAGTACTTC. Protein: CATSTAETQYF.

This clonotype was recorded at least ten times. The chain joins TRBV4-3 to TRBJ2-2, with TRBD2 identical over 9 bases. The CDR3 sequence is 17 residues long. J lost 4 bases, V lost 1 base, and 7 bases had no gene match. The germline V gene encodes CDR1 LGHNA and CDR2 YSLEER. CDR3 residues: CASSQVAREGSTGELFF. CDR3 nucleotide sequence: TGCGCCAGCAGCCAAGTAGCGCGGGAGGGTTCCACCGGGGAGCTGTTTTTT.

This clonotype came up many times. The chain uses TRBV7-8 and TRBJ2-7; no firm D call. This CDR3 is 14 amino acids long. Trimming left V 0 bases short and J 3 bases short, with 9 bases between. Germline V gene lookup returns CDR1 SGHVS and CDR2 FQNEAQ. The CDR3 DNA sequence: TGTGCCAGCAGCTTAGCGGCCAGCAACTACGAGCAGTACTTC. Protein product: CASSLAASNYEQYF.

This clonotype came up many times. The chain joins TRBV11-2 to TRBJ2-1; D could derive from TRBD1 or TRBD2 (5 bases each). CDR3 size: 14 residues. Germline lookup yields CDR1 SGHAT and CDR2 FQNNGV. The ends were cut back, 1 base at V and 6 bases at J, with 10 bases in the middle. Here the CDR3 DNA reads TGTGCCAGCAGCTTAGTCCCAGGGAGCAATGAGCAGTTCTTC. Translating it yields CASSLVPGSNEQFF. Full variable domain (outside the CDR3, taken from reference TRBV11-2 and TRBJ2-1): EAGVAQSPRYKIIEKRQSVAFWCNPISGHATLYWYQQILGQGPKLLIQFQNNGVVDDSQLPKDRFSAERLKGVDSTLKIQPAKLEDSAVYLCASSLVPGSNEQFFGPGTRLTVL.

This clonotype showed up just a few times. V and J are TRBV29-1 and TRBJ2-1; 11 nucleotides match TRBD2. There are 14 residues in the CDR3. Germline assignment: CDR1 SQVTM and CDR2 ANQGSEA. The junction had 7 bases not matched to a gene; V was cut back by 2 bases and J by 10 bases. CDR3: CSVEPSGRIGEQFF. For the CDR3, the DNA is TGCAGCGTTGAACCTAGCGGGAGGATAGGGGAGCAGTTCTTC.